These T cell receptor beta chains were read from a single sample in a study of high-grade serous ovarian cancer treatment subgroups. The data were produced by immunoSEQ multiplex PCR, yet TCRdb's version contains in-frame clones alone and is incomplete. Of roughly 1,900 clones in the sample, over 75% were seen once. The sample was tumor tissue. The receptors originated from a human donor with high-grade serous ovarian cancer. The CDR3 runs from the conserved cysteine through the conserved F or W. Fields, in order: D gene, clone size, V gene, J gene, CDR3 protein, CDR3 DNA. A D gene is named only where the DNA matches it firmly. The size field is filled for only some rows; it gives once, few, many or a size class.

TRBD1	few	TRBV4-1	TRBJ1-1	CASSQEMGQLNTEAFF	TGCGCCAGCAGCCAAGAAATGGGACAGTTGAACACTGAAGCTTTCTTT
NA	NA	TRBV27	TRBJ1-1	CASRMNLNTEAFF	TGTGCCAGCAGGATGAATTTGAACACTGAAGCTTTCTTT
NA	NA	TRBV9	TRBJ2-5	CASSASTRPQETQYF	TGTGCCAGCAGCGCATCGACACGTCCACAAGAGACCCAGTACTTC
NA	NA	TRBV4-1	TRBJ1-2	CASSQARAHGYTF	TGCGCCAGCAGCCAAGCCAGAGCCCATGGCTACACCTTC
TRBD1	once	TRBV6-5	TRBJ1-1	CASSATGGNTEAFF	TGTGCCAGCAGTGCGACAGGGGGGAACACTGAAGCTTTCTTT
NA	NA	TRBV30	TRBJ1-1	CAWNKKPDTEAFF	TGTGCCTGGAATAAGAAGCCTGACACTGAAGCTTTCTTT
NA	once	TRBV15	TRBJ1-3	CATRPSGRHSGNTIYF	TGTGCCACCAGGCCCTCGGGGCGGCACTCTGGAAACACCATATATTTT
TRBD1	NA	TRBV5-8	TRBJ2-7	CASSQMTGSEQYF	TGTGCCAGCAGCCAAATGACAGGGAGCGAGCAGTACTTC
TRBD1	NA	TRBV18	TRBJ1-6	CASSPDRGKSSPLHF	TGTGCCAGCTCACCCGACAGGGGAAAGAGTTCACCCCTCCACTTT
NA	NA	TRBV5-1	TRBJ2-2	CASSLSGDSNTGELFF	TGCGCCAGCAGCTTGTCTGGGGACTCGAACACCGGGGAGCTGTTTTTT
TRBD1	NA	TRBV9	TRBJ1-2	CASSVSGTGNCGYTF	TGTGCCAGCAGCGTATCGGGGACAGGGAACTGTGGCTACACCTTC
TRBD2	NA	TRBV7-3	TRBJ2-2	CASSLIVSGEAGGLFF	TGTGCCAGCAGCTTAATAGTTAGCGGGGAGGCCGGGGGGCTGTTTTTT
NA	once	TRBV5-1	TRBJ1-3	CASPHPCTIYF	TGCGCCAGCCCTCACCCGTGCACCATATATTTT
TRBD1	NA	TRBV5-6	TRBJ1-2	CASSHPGTGVGGYTF	TGTGCCAGCAGCCACCCCGGGACAGGGGTCGGTGGCTACACCTTC
NA	few	TRBV5-5	TRBJ1-5	CASSLDWASQPQHF	TGTGCCAGCAGTTTAGATTGGGCAAGTCAGCCCCAGCATTTT
NA	NA	TRBV6-5	TRBJ1-1	CASSYPAGEAFF	TGTGCCAGCAGTTACCCGGCGGGTGAAGCTTTCTTT
NA	NA	TRBV11-1	TRBJ2-1	CASSLRRLSYNEQFF	TGTGCCAGCAGCTTAAGGAGACTGTCCTACAATGAGCAGTTCTTC
TRBD1	NA	TRBV5-4	TRBJ1-2	CASSSGAGQGGYTF	TGTGCCAGCAGCTCGGGGGCAGGACAGGGGGGCTACACCTTC
TRBD1	NA	TRBV6-5	TRBJ2-5	CASTNRWDRLETQYF	TGTGCCAGCACCAACAGATGGGACAGGTTAGAGACCCAGTACTTC
NA	once	TRBV5-5	TRBJ1-1	CAGSLDVNTEAFF	TGTGCCGGCAGCTTGGACGTGAACACTGAAGCTTTCTTT
NA	NA	TRBV15	TRBJ2-5	CATSRVSEQETQYF	TGTGCCACCAGCAGAGTTTCCGAACAAGAGACCCAGTACTTC
NA	once	TRBV11-2	TRBJ1-5	CASSLVGDQPQHF	TGTGCCAGCAGCTTAGTTGGTGATCAGCCCCAGCATTTT
NA	NA	TRBV28	TRBJ2-1	CASSLPGWYEQFF	TGTGCCAGCAGTTTGCCGGGGTGGTATGAGCAGTTCTTC
NA	NA	TRBV7-9	TRBJ1-4	CASSPPHSHEKLFF	TGTGCCAGCAGCCCCCCCCACAGTCATGAAAAACTGTTTTTT
NA	NA	TRBV13	TRBJ1-6	CASSLAWGGNSPLHF	TGTGCCAGCAGCCTAGCATGGGGGGGAAATTCACCCCTCCACTTT
NA	NA	TRBV15	TRBJ2-7	CATSGYGGQKDEQYF	TGTGCCACCAGCGGCTACGGGGGGCAGAAGGACGAGCAGTACTTC
NA	NA	TRBV4-1	TRBJ2-2	CASSQGPAVTNTGELFF	TGCGCCAGCAGCCAAGGTCCCGCGGTCACGAACACCGGGGAGCTGTTTTTT
TRBD1	few	TRBV29-1	TRBJ1-2	CGVEEGGGLGYTF	TGCGGCGTTGAAGAGGGAGGGGGCCTTGGCTACACCTTC
NA	NA	TRBV28	TRBJ2-1	CASSSPMRYNEQFF	TGTGCCAGCAGTTCCCCAATGAGGTACAATGAGCAGTTCTTC
TRBD2	NA	TRBV9	TRBJ2-1	CASSAGTSGPQNNEQFF	TGTGCCAGCAGCGCCGGGACTAGCGGACCACAAAACAATGAGCAGTTCTTC
NA	NA	TRBV6-5	TRBJ1-4	CASSSHVMRASEKLFF	TGTGCCAGCAGTTCACACGTCATGAGGGCAAGTGAAAAACTGTTTTTT
NA	NA	TRBV2	TRBJ2-5	CASSVGGETQYF	TGTGCCAGCAGTGTAGGCGGAGAGACCCAGTACTTC
NA	NA	TRBV11-3	TRBJ2-2	CASSLEGGFAGELFF	TGTGCCAGCAGCTTAGAGGGGGGTTTTGCCGGGGAGCTGTTTTTT
NA	NA	TRBV19	TRBJ1-1	CASSIRGGDTEAFF	TGTGCCAGTAGTATACGGGGTGGGGACACTGAAGCTTTCTTT
NA	NA	TRBV5-4	TRBJ1-2	CASSFLRAESNYGYTF	TGTGCCAGCAGCTTCTTGAGGGCCGAATCTAACTATGGCTACACCTTC